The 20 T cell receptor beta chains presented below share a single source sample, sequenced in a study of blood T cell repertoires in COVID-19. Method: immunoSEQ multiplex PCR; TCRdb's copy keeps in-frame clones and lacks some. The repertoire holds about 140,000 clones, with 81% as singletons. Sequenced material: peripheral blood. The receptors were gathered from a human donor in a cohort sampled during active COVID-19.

The CDR3 loop is CASSPVMSGRPYEQYF. The CDR3 DNA follows: TGTGCCAGCAGTCCCGTTATGAGCGGGAGGCCCTACGAGCAGTACTTC. The V gene is TRBV28, the J gene TRBJ2-7; 9 bases line up with TRBD2. V trimming: 5 bases; J trimming: 2 bases; junction bases outside the gene matches: 10. Germline V gene lookup returns CDR1 MDHEN and CDR2 SYDVKM. The CDR3 length is 16 residues.

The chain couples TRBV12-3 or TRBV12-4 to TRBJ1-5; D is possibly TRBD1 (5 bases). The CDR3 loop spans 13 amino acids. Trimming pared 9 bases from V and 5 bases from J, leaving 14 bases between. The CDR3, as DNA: TGTGCCAGTGGAGCCAGGGTGGATCAGCCCCAGCATTTT. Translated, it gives CASGARVDQPQHF.

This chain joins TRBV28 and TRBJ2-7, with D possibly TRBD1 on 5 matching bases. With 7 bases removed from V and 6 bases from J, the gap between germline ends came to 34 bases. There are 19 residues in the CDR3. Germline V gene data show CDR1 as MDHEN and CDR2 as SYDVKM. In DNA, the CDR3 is TGTGCCAGCAACCCGGACACCGTGTTTTTATGGCGGAGAATCGGCGAGCAGTACTTC. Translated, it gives CASNPDTVFLWRRIGEQYF.

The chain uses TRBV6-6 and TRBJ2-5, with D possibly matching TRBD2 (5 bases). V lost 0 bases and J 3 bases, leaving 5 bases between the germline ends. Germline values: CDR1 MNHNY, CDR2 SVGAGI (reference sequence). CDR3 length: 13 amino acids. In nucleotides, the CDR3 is TGTGCCAGCAGTTACTCGAGGGAAGAGACCCAGTACTTC. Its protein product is CASSYSREETQYF.

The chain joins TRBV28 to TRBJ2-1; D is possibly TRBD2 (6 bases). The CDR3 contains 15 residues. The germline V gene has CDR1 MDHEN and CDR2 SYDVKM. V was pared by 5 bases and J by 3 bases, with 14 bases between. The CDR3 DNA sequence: TGTGCCAGCAGTAGAATCCTAGCGAACTACAATGAGCAGTTCTTC. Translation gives CASSRILANYNEQFF.

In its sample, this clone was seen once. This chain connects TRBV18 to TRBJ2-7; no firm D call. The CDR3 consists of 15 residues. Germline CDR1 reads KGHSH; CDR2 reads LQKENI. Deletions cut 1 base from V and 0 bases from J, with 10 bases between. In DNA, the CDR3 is TGTGCCAGCTCACCACTCACAAGGAGCTCCTACGAGCAGTACTTC. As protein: CASSPLTRSSYEQYF.

This chain's CDR3 is CASSHPASGSVPNEQFF. CDR3 DNA: TGCGCCAGCAGCCATCCAGCGAGCGGGAGTGTCCCCAATGAGCAGTTCTTC. The chain couples TRBV4-3 to TRBJ2-1; TRBD2 agrees at 8 bases. This CDR3 contains 17 residues. The J segment lost 6 bases and the V segment lost 3 bases, leaving 13 bases of the junction unmatched. Germline V lookup: CDR1 LGHNA, CDR2 YSLEER.

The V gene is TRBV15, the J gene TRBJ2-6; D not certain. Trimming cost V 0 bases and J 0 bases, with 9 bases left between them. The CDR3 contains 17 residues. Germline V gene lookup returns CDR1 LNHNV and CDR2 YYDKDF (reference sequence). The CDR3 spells CATSRDKSGSGANVLTF. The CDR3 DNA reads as TGTGCCACCAGCAGAGATAAATCAGGCTCTGGGGCCAACGTCCTGACTTTC.

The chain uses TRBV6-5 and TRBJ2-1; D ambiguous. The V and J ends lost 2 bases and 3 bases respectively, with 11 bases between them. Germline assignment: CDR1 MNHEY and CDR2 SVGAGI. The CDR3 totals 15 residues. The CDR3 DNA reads TGTGCCAGCAGTTACGGGCCACCGAACTACAATGAGCAGTTCTTC. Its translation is CASSYGPPNYNEQFF.

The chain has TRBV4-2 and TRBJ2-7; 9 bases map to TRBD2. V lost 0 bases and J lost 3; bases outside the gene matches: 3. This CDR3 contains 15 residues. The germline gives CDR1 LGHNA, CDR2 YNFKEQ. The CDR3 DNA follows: TGTGCCAGCAGCCAAGAGGCGGGAGGGGACTACGAGCAGTACTTC. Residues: CASSQEAGGDYEQYF.

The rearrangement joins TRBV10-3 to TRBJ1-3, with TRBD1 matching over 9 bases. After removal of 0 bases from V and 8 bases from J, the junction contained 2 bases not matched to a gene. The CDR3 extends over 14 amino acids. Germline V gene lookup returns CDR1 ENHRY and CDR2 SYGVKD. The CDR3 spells CAISESGQGDTIYF. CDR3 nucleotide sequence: TGTGCCATCAGTGAGTCGGGACAGGGAGACACCATATATTTT.

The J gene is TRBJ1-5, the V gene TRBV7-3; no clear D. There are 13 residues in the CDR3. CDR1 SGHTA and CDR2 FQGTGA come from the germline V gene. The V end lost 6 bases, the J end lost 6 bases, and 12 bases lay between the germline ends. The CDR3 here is CASSSRSGQPQHF. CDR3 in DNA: TGTGCCAGCAGTTCTAGGTCGGGTCAGCCCCAGCATTTT. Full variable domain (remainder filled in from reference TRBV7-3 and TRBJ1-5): GAGVSQTPSNKVTEKGKYVELRCDPISGHTALYWYRQSLGQGPEFLIYFQGTGAADDSGLPNDRFFAVRPEGSVSTLKIQRTERGDSAVYLCASSSRSGQPQHFGDGTRLSIL.

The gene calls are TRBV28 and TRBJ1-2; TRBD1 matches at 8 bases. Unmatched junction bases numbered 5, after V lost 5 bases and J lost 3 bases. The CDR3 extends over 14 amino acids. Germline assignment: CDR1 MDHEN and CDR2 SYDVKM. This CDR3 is CASSKTGEHYGYTF. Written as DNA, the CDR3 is TGTGCCAGCAGTAAGACAGGGGAGCACTATGGCTACACCTTC.

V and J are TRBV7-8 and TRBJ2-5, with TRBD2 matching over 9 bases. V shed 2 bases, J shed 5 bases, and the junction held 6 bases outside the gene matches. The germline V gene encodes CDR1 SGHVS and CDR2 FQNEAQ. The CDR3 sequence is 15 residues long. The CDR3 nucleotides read TGTGCCAGCAGCTTATCAGCGGGAGGCACCGAGACCCAGTACTTC. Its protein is CASSLSAGGTETQYF.

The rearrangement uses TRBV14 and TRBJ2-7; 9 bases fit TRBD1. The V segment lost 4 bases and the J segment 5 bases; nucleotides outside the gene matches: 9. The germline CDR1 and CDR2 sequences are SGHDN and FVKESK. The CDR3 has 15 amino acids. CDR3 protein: CASSRLPGQGNEQYF. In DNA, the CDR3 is TGTGCCAGCAGCCGCTTGCCGGGACAGGGAAACGAGCAGTACTTC.

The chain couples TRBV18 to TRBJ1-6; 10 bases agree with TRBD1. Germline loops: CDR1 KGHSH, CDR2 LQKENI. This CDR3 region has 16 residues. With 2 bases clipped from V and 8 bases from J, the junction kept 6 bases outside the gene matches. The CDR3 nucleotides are TGTGCCAGCTCACCAATTACCGGGACAGGGGATTCACCCCTCCACTTT. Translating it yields CASSPITGTGDSPLHF.

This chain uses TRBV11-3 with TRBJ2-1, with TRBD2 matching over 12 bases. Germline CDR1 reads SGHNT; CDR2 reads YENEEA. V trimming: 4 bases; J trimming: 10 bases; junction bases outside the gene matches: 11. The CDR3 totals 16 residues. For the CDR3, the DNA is TGTGCCAGCAGCTGGGGGCTAGCGGGAGGGATAGGGGAGCAGTTCTTC. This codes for CASSWGLAGGIGEQFF.

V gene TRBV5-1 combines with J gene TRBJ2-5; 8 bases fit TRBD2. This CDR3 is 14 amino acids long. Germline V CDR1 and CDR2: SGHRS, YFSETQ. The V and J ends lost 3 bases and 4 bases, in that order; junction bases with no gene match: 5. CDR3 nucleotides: TGCGCCAGCAGCTCTTCCCGGGAGGGAGAGACCCAGTACTTC. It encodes CASSSSREGETQYF.

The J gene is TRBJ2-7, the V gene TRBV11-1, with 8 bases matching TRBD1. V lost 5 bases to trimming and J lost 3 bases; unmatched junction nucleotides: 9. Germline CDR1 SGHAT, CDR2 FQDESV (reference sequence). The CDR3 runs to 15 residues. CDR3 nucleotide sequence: TGTGCCAGCAGCCCGCGGACAGGGTTCGTCTACGAGCAGTACTTC. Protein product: CASSPRTGFVYEQYF. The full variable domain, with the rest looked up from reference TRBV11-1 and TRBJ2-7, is EAEVAQSPRYKITEKSQAVAFWCDPISGHATLYWYRQILGQGPELLVQFQDESVVDDSQLPKDRFSAERLKGVDSTLKIQPAELGDSAMYLCASSPRTGFVYEQYFGPGTRLTVT.

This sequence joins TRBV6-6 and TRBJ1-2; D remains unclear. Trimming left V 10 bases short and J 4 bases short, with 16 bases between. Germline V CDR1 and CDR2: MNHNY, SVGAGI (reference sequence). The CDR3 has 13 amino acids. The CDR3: CATARAVGYGYTF. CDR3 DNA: TGTGCCACCGCGCGGGCAGTAGGCTATGGCTACACCTTC.